In its sample, the clone carrying this T cell receptor beta chain was seen once. Its antigen remains unknown. Only in-frame clones appear in the TCRdb table, and some are missing; sequencing was by immunoSEQ multiplex PCR. The sample includes about 1.1 million clones, around 77% of them seen just once. This entry is derived from a study of shared clonotypes between healthy human individuals. Study background: Researchers assigned three CD4 naive, three CD4 memory, two CD8 naive and one CD8 memory plate to each donor.

The CDR3 is made up of 16 amino acids. Germline V gene lookup returns CDR1 SGDLS and CDR2 YYNGEE. V was clipped by 0 bases and J by 1 base; unmatched bases: 4. Study outcomes and limitations: Sampling included only blood; tissue repertoires likely differ. Richness estimates generally favored naive over memory subsets. The study found approximately 5% of naive CD4 clonotypes shared across a few donors.

The chain uses TRBV9 and TRBJ2-5, with 9 bases fitting TRBD2. Sequencing was carried out using memory CD4+ T cells from PBMCs. This sample's subset: CD45RA-negative fraction. The sequence derives from a man aged 18 to 29 in good health. Some clones in this sample may be carry-over from other donors' samples. CDR3 DNA sequence: TGTGCCAGCAGCGTAGCAGGCGGGAGGGGCCAAGAGACCCAGTACTTC. It is translated as CASSVAGGRGQETQYF.